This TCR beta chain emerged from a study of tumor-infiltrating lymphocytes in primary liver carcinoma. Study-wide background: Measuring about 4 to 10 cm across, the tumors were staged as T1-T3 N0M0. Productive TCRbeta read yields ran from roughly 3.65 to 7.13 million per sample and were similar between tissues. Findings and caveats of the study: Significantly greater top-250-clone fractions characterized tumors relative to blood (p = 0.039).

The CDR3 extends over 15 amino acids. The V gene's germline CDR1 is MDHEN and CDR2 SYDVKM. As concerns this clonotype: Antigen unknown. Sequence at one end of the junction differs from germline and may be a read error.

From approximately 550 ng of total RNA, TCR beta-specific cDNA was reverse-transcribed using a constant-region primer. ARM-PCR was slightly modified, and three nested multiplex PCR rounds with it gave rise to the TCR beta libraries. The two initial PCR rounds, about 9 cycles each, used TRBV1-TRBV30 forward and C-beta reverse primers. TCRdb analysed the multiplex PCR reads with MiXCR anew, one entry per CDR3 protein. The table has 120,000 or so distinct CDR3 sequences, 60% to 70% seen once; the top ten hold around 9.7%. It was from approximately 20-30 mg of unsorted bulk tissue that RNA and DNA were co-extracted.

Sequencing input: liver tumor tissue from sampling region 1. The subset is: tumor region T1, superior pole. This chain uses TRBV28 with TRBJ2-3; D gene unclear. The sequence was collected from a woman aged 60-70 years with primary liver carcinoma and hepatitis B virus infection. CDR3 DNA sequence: TGTGCCAGCAGCCTACCGGGCCGCGGCACTGATACGCAGTATTTT. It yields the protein CASSLPGRGTDTQYF.